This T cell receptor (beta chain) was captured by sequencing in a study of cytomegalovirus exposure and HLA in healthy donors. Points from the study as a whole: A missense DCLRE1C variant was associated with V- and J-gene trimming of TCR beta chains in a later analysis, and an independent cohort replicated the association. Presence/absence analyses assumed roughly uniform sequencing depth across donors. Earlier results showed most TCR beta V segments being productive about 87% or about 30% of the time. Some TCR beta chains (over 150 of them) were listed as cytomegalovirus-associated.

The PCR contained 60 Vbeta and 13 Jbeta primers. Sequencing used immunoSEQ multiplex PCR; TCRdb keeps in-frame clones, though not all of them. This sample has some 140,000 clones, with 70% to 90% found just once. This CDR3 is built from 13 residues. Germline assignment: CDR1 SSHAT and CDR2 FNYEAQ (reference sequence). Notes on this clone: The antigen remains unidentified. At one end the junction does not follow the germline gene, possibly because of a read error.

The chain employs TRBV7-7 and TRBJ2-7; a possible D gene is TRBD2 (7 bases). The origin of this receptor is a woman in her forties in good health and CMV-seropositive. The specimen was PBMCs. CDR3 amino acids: CASSLGGGYEQYF. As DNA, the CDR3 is TGTGCTAGCAGCTTAGGGGGGGGGTACGAGCAGTACTTC.